Shown below are 10 T cell receptor beta chains from a single sample sequenced in a study of blood T cell repertoires in COVID-19. Assay used: immunoSEQ multiplex PCR; TCRdb lists only in-frame clones, some missing. The repertoire holds 150,000 or so clones, with 60% to 85% as singletons. The sequencing input was peripheral blood. Source of these receptors: a man older than 75 with acute or convalescent COVID-19.

The V gene is TRBV5-1, the J gene TRBJ1-5, with 7 positions matching TRBD1. The germline CDR1 and CDR2 sequences are SGHRS and YFSETQ. Losses at the gene ends were 4 bases for V and 2 bases for J; bases not matched to a gene: 3. The CDR3 runs to 14 residues. This CDR3 is CASSPGTGNQPQHF. The CDR3 coding sequence is TGCGCCAGCAGCCCCGGGACAGGCAATCAGCCCCAGCATTTT.

The V and J genes are TRBV11-2 and TRBJ1-4, with D possibly matching TRBD1 (5 bases). The germline V gene encodes CDR1 SGHAT and CDR2 FQNNGV. The germline V and J ends were trimmed by 10 bases and 6 bases, with 21 bases remaining between them. The length of the CDR3 is 15 residues. CDR3 coding DNA: TGTGCCACAGGGAATGGTTTCAGGATGGATGAAAAACTGTTTTTT. This gives the protein CATGNGFRMDEKLFF.

The chain joins TRBV11-2 to TRBJ2-7, with 8 bases that match TRBD2. Looked up from germline, CDR1 is SGHAT and CDR2 is FQNNGV. Trimming removed 1 base from V and 4 bases from J; junction bases left unmatched: 9. The CDR3 runs to 16 residues. The CDR3 sequence is CASSLGDTRGGYEQYF. The CDR3 region has the DNA TGTGCCAGCAGCTTAGGGGACACCCGGGGGGGGTACGAGCAGTACTTC.

The chain combines TRBV5-1 with TRBJ2-5, with 9 bases matching TRBD1. Germline loops: CDR1 SGHRS, CDR2 YFSETQ. This CDR3 is built from 14 residues. J was trimmed by 2 bases and V by 4 bases; bases with no gene match: 3. The CDR3 sequence is CASSPGQGQETQYF. In DNA, the CDR3 is TGCGCCAGCAGCCCAGGACAGGGGCAAGAGACCCAGTACTTC.

V gene TRBV7-2 combines with J gene TRBJ1-1; D is undetermined. V gave up 5 bases and J gave up 3 bases, with 13 bases separating them. Germline V gene lookup returns CDR1 SGHTA and CDR2 FQGNSA. The CDR3 has 14 amino acids. The CDR3 DNA is TGTGCCAGCAGCCCGGGTCTGGCGGACACTGAAGCTTTCTTT. As protein: CASSPGLADTEAFF.

This clone was seen a handful of times. V and J are TRBV19 and TRBJ2-7; a weak D match, TRBD1 (6 bases). Between the trimmed V and J ends, which lost 0 bases and 5 bases, there was a span of 17 bases. The germline CDR1 and CDR2 sequences are LNHDA and SQIVND (reference sequence). The CDR3 runs to 16 residues. In DNA form, the CDR3 reads TGTGCCAGTAGTATAGATTTAGGGGCAGGGGTGGACGAGCAGTACTTC. Translating it yields CASSIDLGAGVDEQYF.

This clone has only one observation. The V call is TRBV5-1, the J call TRBJ2-3; TRBD2 agrees at 12 bases. The CDR3 covers 18 residues. V dropped 0 bases and J dropped 5; count of bases not matched to a gene: 10. CDR1 and CDR2 from the germline V gene are SGHRS and YFSETQ. The CDR3: CASSLGASSGGAGDTQYF. CDR3 DNA: TGCGCCAGCAGCTTGGGTGCGTCTAGCGGGGGGGCTGGAGATACGCAGTATTTT.

This clone was counted only a few times. V gene TRBV5-4 combines with J gene TRBJ2-5, with 8 bases identical to TRBD1. V trimming: 4 bases; J trimming: 7 bases; junction bases outside the gene matches: 9. Germline CDR1 and CDR2: SGHNT and YYREEE (reference sequence). The length of the CDR3 is 14 residues. The CDR3 protein is CASSNQGASGTQYF. In nucleotides, the CDR3 is TGTGCCAGCAGCAACCAGGGGGCCAGTGGGACCCAGTACTTC.

The genes are TRBV7-8 and TRBJ1-2; weak D call: TRBD1 (5 bases). Between the trimmed V and J ends, which lost 1 base and 2 bases, there was a span of 8 bases. CDR3 length equals 14 residues. The V gene's germline CDR1 is SGHVS and CDR2 FQNEAQ. CDR3 amino acids: CASSLVGQNYGYTF. The DNA of the CDR3 is TGTGCCAGCAGCTTAGTGGGGCAGAACTATGGCTACACCTTC.

The V and J genes are TRBV18 and TRBJ2-1; 12 nucleotides agree with TRBD1. This CDR3 contains 16 residues. The V and J ends lost 5 bases and 7 bases, in that order; junction bases with no gene match: 9. Germline V gene data show CDR1 as KGHSH and CDR2 as LQKENI. The CDR3 nucleotides read TGTGCCAGCTCATCGACCGGGACAGGGGGCTTAAATGAGCAGTTCTTC. Its protein is CASSSTGTGGLNEQFF.